This entry lists 19 T cell receptor beta chains sequenced from one sample in a study of tumor and adjacent non-tumor tissue in lung cancer. RNA was extracted from bulk tissue without any cell sorting. Three rounds of nested PCR, following a modified ARM-PCR protocol, produced the TCRbeta library. One entry per CDR3 protein results from TCRdb running MiXCR on the multiplex PCR reads. Here the sample spans about 120,000 distinct CDR3 sequences, approximately 87% being singletons. The sequenced sample consisted of lung tumor tissue. All receptors come from a man aged 65 to 85 with non-small cell lung cancer.

There are a few counts of this clonotype. The gene calls are TRBV29-1 and TRBJ1-2, with no clear D. The CDR3 extends over 14 amino acids. Germline CDR1 is SQVTM and CDR2 is ANQGSEA. CDR3 DNA sequence: TGCAGTGCTGATAGAGGGAAGGCTAACTATGGCTACACCTTC. This sequence encodes CSADRGKANYGYTF.

Only one count was recorded for this clonotype. Germline is not matched at one junction end, which may reflect a read error. CDR3 DNA: TGTGCCAGCAGAGCTATGGCGAAGAACAGTGAAGCTTTCTTT. Its protein is CASRAMAKNSEAFF. V and J are TRBV6-5 and TRBJ1-1, with D hard to call. This CDR3 is built from 14 residues. CDR1 and CDR2 (germline): MNHEY, SVGAGI.

A note on this clonotype: One end of the junction is discordant with germline, which a read error may explain. The chain combines TRBV6-5 with TRBJ1-5; possibly TRBD1 for D (5 bases). This CDR3 region has 13 residues. CDR1 is MNHEY and CDR2 is SVGAGI in the germline V gene. The CDR3 protein is CASSQGQVQPQHF. The CDR3 DNA reads TGTGCCAGCAGTCAGGGTCAGGTTCAGCCTCAGCATTTT.

As for this clonotype: A much larger clone differs from this one at a single base, so this may be a read error. The rearrangement uses TRBV28 and TRBJ1-2; 7 nucleotides agree with TRBD1. Germline CDR1 reads MDHEN; CDR2 reads SYDVKM. The CDR3 totals 15 residues. V trimming: 3 bases; J trimming: 6 bases; junction bases outside the gene matches: 10. The CDR3 DNA reads as TGTGCCAGCAGTTTTTTCGTGGTAGGGGGCAATGGCTACACCTTC. Residues: CASSFFVVGGNGYTF.

In regard to this clonotype: One junction end disagrees with the germline gene, perhaps due to a read error. The CDR3 region has the DNA TGTGCCAGCAGTGAATCTCTGAGCGGGGGGGCCTACAATGAGCAATTCTTC. As protein: CASSESLSGGAYNEQFF. The genes are TRBV6-1 and TRBJ2-1; TRBD2 matches 10 bases. This CDR3 has 17 residues. Germline V gene sequence: CDR1 MNHNS, CDR2 SASEGT.

A word on this clonotype: A junction end diverges from the germline sequence, so it may reflect a read error. The CDR3 here is CPSTSTTGDKQYF. The CDR3 DNA sequence: TGTCCCAGTACCTCAACCACGGGGGACAAGCAGTACTTC. The chain uses TRBV13 and TRBJ2-7; D is possibly TRBD1 or TRBD2 (6 bases each). The CDR3 sequence is 13 residues long. CDR1 is PRHDT and CDR2 is FYEKMQ in the germline V gene (reference sequence).

This chain's CDR3 is CISTSGTGGYNSPLHF. The CDR3 nucleotides read TGTATCAGCACCTCCGGGACAGGGGGTTATAATTCACCCCTCCACTTT. This chain connects TRBV12-3 or TRBV12-4 to TRBJ1-6; 11 nucleotides agree with TRBD1. The CDR3 totals 16 residues.

Of note for this clonotype: A junction end diverges from the germline sequence, so it may reflect a read error. V usage is TRBV4-1 and J usage is TRBJ2-1; 8 bases map to TRBD2. The germline V gene has CDR1 MGHRA and CDR2 YSYEKL. The CDR3 sequence is 17 residues long. This CDR3 reads CVSSQPTSGRVNNEQLF. The CDR3 nucleotides read TGCGTCAGCAGCCAACCTACAAGCGGGAGAGTCAACAATGAGCAGCTCTTC.

With respect to this clonotype: At one end, the junction sequence differs from germline, possibly due to a read error. The gene calls are TRBV9 and TRBJ2-1; 8 bases map to TRBD1. This CDR3 comprises 15 residues. The germline V gene has CDR1 SGDLS and CDR2 YYNGEE. Here the CDR3 reads CASRVAQGAYIEQFF. CDR3 nucleotides: TGTGCCAGCAGGGTAGCCCAGGGGGCCTACATTGAGCAGTTCTTC.

Concerning this clonotype itself: The junction does not match germline at one end; this may be a read error. This chain uses TRBV7-8 with TRBJ1-2; D is unresolved. The germline CDR1 and CDR2 sequences are SGHVS and FQNEAQ. CDR3 length: 13 amino acids. The CDR3 region has the DNA TGTGCCAGCAGCCCAGTGGGCGGCTATGGCTTCACCTTC. It yields the protein CASSPVGGYGFTF. The full variable domain, with the rest looked up from reference TRBV7-8 and TRBJ1-2, is GAGVSQSPRYKVAKRGQDVALRCDPISGHVSLFWYQQALGQGPEFLTYFQNEAQLDKSGLPSDRFFAERPEGSVSTLKIQRTQQEDSAVYLCASSPVGGYGFTFGSGTRLTVV.

Details on this clonotype: Here the CDR3 omits its conserved ending phenylalanine or tryptophan, so a read error is the likely source. Because the CDR3's place on the DNA is in doubt, the DNA is left out and the CDR3 is given as listed by TCRdb. The chain links TRBV12-3 or TRBV12-4 to TRBJ2-1; the table names TRBD2, a call not compared with the DNA. The CDR3 is 13 residues long, ends included. CDR3 loop: CASRAGTTFDLFL.

V is TRBV28 and J is TRBJ2-7, with D perhaps matching TRBD1 or TRBD2 (5 bases each). The CDR3 loop spans 15 amino acids. Trimming shortened V by 7 bases and J by 4 bases, and 20 bases separated the two germline ends. From germline, CDR1 is MDHEN and CDR2 SYDVKM. The CDR3 spells CASTSGRAGGYEQYF. In DNA, the CDR3 is TGTGCCAGCACTTCAGGGCGGGCCGGAGGTTACGAGCAGTACTTC.

For this clonotype: This could be a read error, since a much larger clone is one nucleotide away. The chain employs TRBV5-1 and TRBJ2-1; D not resolved. The CDR3 loop spans 12 amino acids. Germline V CDR1 and CDR2: SGHRS, YFSETQ. The CDR3 loop is CATSLTYNEQFF. The CDR3 DNA sequence: TGCGCCACCAGCTTAACTTACAATGAGCAGTTCTTC. Full variable domain (missing parts from reference TRBV5-1 and TRBJ2-1): KAGVTQTPRYLIKTRGQQVTLSCSPISGHRSVSWYQQTPGQGLQFLFEYFSETQRNKGNFPGRFSGRQFSNSRSEMNVSTLELGDSALYLCATSLTYNEQFFGPGTRLTVL.

This chain uses TRBV2 with TRBJ2-2; D unclear. The CDR3 has 13 amino acids. CDR1 and CDR2 from the germline V gene are SNHLY and FYNNEI. Trimming stripped 3 bases from V and 4 bases from J, with 6 bases between. CDR3 DNA sequence: TGTGCCAGCAGTGACAAGATCACCGGGGAGCTGTTTTTT. It encodes CASSDKITGELFF. The variable domain in full, with the rest retrieved from reference TRBV2 and TRBJ2-2, is EPEVTQTPSHQVTQMGQEVILRCVPISNHLYFYWYRQILGQKVEFLVSFYNNEISEKSEIFDDQFSVERPDGSNFTLKIRSTKLEDSAMYFCASSDKITGELFFGEGSRLTVL.

Concerning this clonotype: At one end the junction does not follow the germline gene, possibly because of a read error. The rearrangement joins TRBV18 to TRBJ2-3; perhaps D is TRBD1 or TRBD2 (5 bases each). The CDR3 loop spans 16 amino acids. Looked up from germline, CDR1 is KGHSH and CDR2 is LQKENI. CDR3 sequence: CTSSQNKWGITDMQYF. CDR3 coding DNA: TGTACCAGCTCACAAAACAAGTGGGGGATCACAGATATGCAGTATTTT.

Comments on this clonotype: A much more abundant neighbour one base away suggests this may be a read error. The chain has TRBV28 and TRBJ2-3; D is perhaps TRBD1 (6 bases). Germline V gives CDR1 MDHEN, CDR2 SYDVKM. The CDR3 is 14 amino acids. CDR3 protein: CASSTPDSTDTQCF. The CDR3 nucleotides read TGTGCCAGCAGTACCCCGGACAGCACAGATACGCAGTGTTTT.

As for this clonotype: One end of the junction fails to match germline, which may point to a read error. The genes are TRBV6-1 and TRBJ2-2, with D possibly called TRBD1 or TRBD2 (5 bases each). CDR1 is MNHNS, CDR2 SASEGT, per germline. The CDR3 has 15 residues. The CDR3 protein is CAGTTGPGYTRELLF. Written as DNA, the CDR3 is TGTGCCGGGACCACGGGACCGGGCTACACCAGGGAGCTGCTTTTT.

This clonotype came up many times. The J gene is TRBJ1-5, the V gene TRBV20-1; 9 bases map to TRBD1. Losses at the gene ends were 1 base for V and 1 base for J; bases not matched to a gene: 5. This CDR3 region has 16 residues. The V gene's germline CDR1 is DFQATT and CDR2 SNEGSKA (reference sequence). The CDR3 loop is CSARGRTGASNQPQHF. CDR3 in DNA: TGCAGTGCTAGAGGCCGGACAGGGGCCAGCAATCAGCCCCAGCATTTT.

Judged by abundance, this clonotype is medium-sized. Here the CDR3 reads CASSSTGKTGSDEQYF. The CDR3 DNA is TGTGCCAGCAGCTCCACCGGTAAGACAGGAAGTGACGAGCAGTACTTC. This chain connects TRBV11-3 to TRBJ2-7; tentatively, D is TRBD1 (6 bases). Trimming cost V 4 bases and J 5 bases, with 21 bases left between them. Germline V CDR1 and CDR2: SGHNT, YENEEA. The CDR3 extends over 16 amino acids.